One sample yielded the 28 T cell receptor beta chains listed below, sequenced in a study of naive and memory T cell subsets. The library had UMIs added by 3' ligation of an oligonucleotide to TCR cDNA. The SP2 primer and nested alpha and beta constant region primers amplified ligated cDNA in four rounds. TCRdb used MiXCR to reprocess the 5' RACE reads, holding one entry per CDR3 protein. This sample carries more than 45,000 distinct CDR3 sequences, 4.7% of them seen once, and the ten largest clones take around 0.88%. The origin of the receptors is a female donor in good health.

This clonotype came up many times. The V and J genes are TRBV19 and TRBJ1-5; possible D gene TRBD1, 6 bases. V lost 4 bases and J 3 bases, leaving 13 bases between the germline ends. The germline gives CDR1 LNHDA, CDR2 SQIVND (reference sequence). CDR3 size: 15 residues. DNA of the CDR3: TGTGCCAGTAGTAGAAGCCGGGACACCAATCAGCCCCAGCATTTT. It encodes CASSRSRDTNQPQHF.

On this clonotype: Possible read error: a much larger clone is one base away. V usage is TRBV19 and J usage is TRBJ1-2; D not resolved. Germline assignment: CDR1 LNHDA and CDR2 SQIVND (reference sequence). The CDR3 is 9 amino acids. CDR3 residues: CPVRYGYTF. CDR3 nucleotides: TGTCCTGTACGCTATGGCTACACCTTC.

This clonotype was recorded many times. This chain links TRBV6-2 or TRBV6-3 with TRBJ2-7, with D possibly being TRBD1 (6 bases). The CDR3 contains 14 residues. Germline CDR1 and CDR2: MNHEY and SVGEGT. Trimming took 5 bases from V and 6 from J, leaving 17 bases between them. CDR3 protein: CASSHLHTGPEQYF. The CDR3 nucleotides read TGTGCCAGCAGTCACCTCCATACAGGGCCCGAGCAGTACTTC.

This clonotype was seen repeatedly, ten times or more. The chain couples TRBV9 to TRBJ2-7, with D perhaps TRBD1 (6 bases). With 4 bases removed from V and 4 bases from J, the gap between germline ends came to 15 bases. CDR1 and CDR2 from the germline V gene are SGDLS and YYNGEE. The CDR3 is made up of 14 amino acids. DNA of the CDR3: TGTGCCAGCAGCCCGGACAGTTACGCGTACGAGCAGTACTTC. Protein product: CASSPDSYAYEQYF.

This clonotype was counted ten times or more. This rearrangement joins TRBV29-1 to TRBJ2-2; tentatively, D is TRBD1 or TRBD2 (5 bases each). The V gene's germline CDR1 is SQVTM and CDR2 ANQGSEA. The CDR3 contains 15 residues. V was clipped by 8 bases and J by 7 bases, with 23 bases between them. CDR3 bases: TGCAGCCCCGCCGGGGTGGGGGAGTTTGGCGGGGAGCTGTTTTTT. Translated: CSPAGVGEFGGELFF.

This clonotype has a count of ten or more. The chain joins TRBV29-1 to TRBJ2-7; 9 bases fit TRBD2. The CDR3 covers 13 residues. The V and J ends lost 7 bases and 1 base, in that order; junction bases with no gene match: 5. The germline V gene encodes CDR1 SQVTM and CDR2 ANQGSEA. CDR3 nucleotide sequence: TGCAGCGGATTTAGCGGGAGTTCCTACGAGCAGTACTTC. Translating it yields CSGFSGSSYEQYF.

This clonotype has just a few counts. The gene calls are TRBV28 and TRBJ2-1, with TRBD2 matching over 11 bases. Per the germline V gene, CDR1 is MDHEN and CDR2 is SYDVKM. The CDR3 spans 15 residues. Trimming cost V 3 bases and J 9 bases; bases outside gene matches: 7. The CDR3 nucleotides read TGTGCCAGCAGTTTGACTAGCGGGATGGTGCGTGAGCAGTTCTTC. This encodes CASSLTSGMVREQFF.

Only a few counts were recorded for this clonotype. The chain uses TRBV29-1 and TRBJ2-1, with 9 bases lining up with TRBD2. V was clipped by 3 bases and J by 5 bases; unmatched bases: 17. Germline CDR1 reads SQVTM; CDR2 reads ANQGSEA. CDR3 length: 18 amino acids. CDR3 nucleotides: TGCAGCGTTGAGGTACAGGGGTCCGGGACTAGCAGGAACAATGAGCAGTTCTTC. Its translation is CSVEVQGSGTSRNNEQFF.

This clonotype was counted ten times or more. The rearrangement links TRBV29-1 to TRBJ2-1; D gene ambiguous. CDR1 is SQVTM and CDR2 is ANQGSEA in the germline V gene. Trimming left V 6 bases short and J 4 bases short, with 10 bases between. The length of the CDR3 is 12 residues. Here the CDR3 reads CSVGARYNEQFF. The CDR3, as DNA: TGCAGCGTCGGAGCACGATACAATGAGCAGTTCTTC.

Ten or more counts support this clonotype. The chain uses TRBV20-1 and TRBJ2-7; 10 nucleotides line up with TRBD2. The CDR3 contains 20 residues. V shed 0 bases, J shed 2 bases, and the junction held 19 bases outside the gene matches. Germline V gene sequence: CDR1 DFQATT, CDR2 SNEGSKA (reference sequence). The CDR3 region is CSARDGESGRALSMAYEQYF. The DNA of the CDR3 is TGCAGTGCTAGAGATGGGGAAAGCGGGAGGGCCTTATCTATGGCCTACGAGCAGTACTTC.

This sequence joins TRBV19 and TRBJ1-1, with D possibly matching TRBD1 (5 bases). Germline V gene data show CDR1 as LNHDA and CDR2 as SQIVND (reference sequence). With 7 bases removed from V and 13 bases from J, the gap between germline ends came to 22 bases. The CDR3 sequence is 13 residues long. CDR3 DNA: TGTGCCAGTACTCCTAAACTCCAGGGCAAGGTTTTCTTT. It specifies CASTPKLQGKVFF.

This clonotype was counted ten times or more. This chain joins TRBV30 and TRBJ2-1; no definite D call. CDR3 length equals 13 residues. With 5 bases removed from V and 5 bases from J, the gap between germline ends came to 13 bases. Germline V CDR1 and CDR2: GTSNPN, SVGIG (reference sequence). This CDR3 reads CAWDPGRNNEQFF. In DNA, the CDR3 is TGTGCCTGGGACCCCGGGCGTAACAATGAGCAGTTCTTC.

The chain employs TRBV28 and TRBJ2-3, with D possibly being TRBD1 or TRBD2 (6 bases each). The CDR3 is 16 amino acids. Trimming left V 4 bases short and J 7 bases short, with 21 bases between. The germline CDR1 and CDR2 sequences are MDHEN and SYDVKM. CDR3 sequence: CASSWGDQDRSNTQYF. In DNA form, the CDR3 reads TGTGCCAGCAGTTGGGGGGATCAGGACAGATCAAATACGCAGTATTTT.

This clonotype is medium-sized (0.01 to 0.1%) by share. CDR3 in amino acids: CASSEKTQNEQFF. The CDR3 DNA is TGTGCCAGCAGTGAGAAGACACAAAATGAGCAGTTCTTC. The chain joins TRBV6-4 to TRBJ2-1; the D is unclear. The CDR3 has 13 residues. Germline assignment: CDR1 MRHNA and CDR2 SNTAGT. Trimming removed 3 bases from V and 7 bases from J, with 10 bases in between.

This clonotype was seen more than once but under ten times. V usage is TRBV19 and J usage is TRBJ2-7, with 12 bases aligning to TRBD2. The germline V gene has CDR1 LNHDA and CDR2 SQIVND (reference sequence). J gave up 4 bases and V 4 bases, and 2 bases lay outside the gene matches. The CDR3 extends over 14 amino acids. The CDR3 DNA reads as TGTGCCAGTAGTAGAGGGACTAGCGGGTACGAGCAGTACTTC. Encoded protein: CASSRGTSGYEQYF. Based on the CDR3 plus reference TRBV19 and TRBJ2-7, the full variable domain is DGGITQSPKYLFRKEGQNVTLSCEQNLNHDAMYWYRQDPGQGLRLIYYSQIVNDFQKGDIAEGYSVSREKKESFPLTVTSAQKNPTAFYLCASSRGTSGYEQYFGPGTRLTVT.

This clonotype showed up many times. The V and J genes are TRBV5-6 and TRBJ2-1, with D tentatively TRBD1 or TRBD2 (6 bases each). The germline gives CDR1 SGHDT, CDR2 YYEEEE. CDR3 size: 16 residues. Trimming left V 2 bases short and J 0 bases short, with 12 bases between. The CDR3 protein is CASSFRGLLSYNEQFF. CDR3 nucleotide sequence: TGTGCCAGCAGCTTCAGGGGACTTCTCTCCTACAATGAGCAGTTCTTC.

The genes are TRBV6-1 and TRBJ2-3; D may correspond to TRBD1 or TRBD2 (6 bases each). Germline assignment: CDR1 MNHNS and CDR2 SASEGT. V lost 4 bases to trimming and J lost 0 bases, with 11 bases between them. CDR3 size: 15 residues. The CDR3 protein is CASSVRGRSTDTQYF. The CDR3 DNA is TGTGCCAGCAGTGTTCGGGGGCGAAGCACAGATACGCAGTATTTT.

This clonotype was seen repeatedly, ten times or more. This chain uses TRBV20-1 with TRBJ1-1, with TRBD1 identical over 11 bases. The CDR3 covers 13 residues. Looked up from germline, CDR1 is DFQATT and CDR2 is SNEGSKA (reference sequence). Here the CDR3 DNA reads TGCAGCCTATTACCCCCGGGACAGGGGGTAGCTTTCTTT. As protein: CSLLPPGQGVAFF.

This clonotype came up many times. The chain employs TRBV29-1 and TRBJ2-2; D ambiguous. From germline, CDR1 is SQVTM and CDR2 ANQGSEA. The V gene lost 4 bases and the J gene lost 6 bases, with 6 bases spanning the gap. The CDR3 extends over 11 amino acids. This CDR3 is CSVVEAGELFF. In nucleotides, the CDR3 is TGCAGCGTTGTGGAAGCCGGGGAGCTGTTTTTT.

This clonotype was observed at least ten times. The rearrangement links TRBV29-1 to TRBJ2-3; 8 nucleotides agree with TRBD2. The V segment lost 3 bases and the J segment 4 bases; nucleotides outside the gene matches: 6. The germline gives CDR1 SQVTM, CDR2 ANQGSEA. This CDR3 contains 14 residues. The CDR3: CSVDVSGSADTQYF. DNA for the CDR3: TGCAGCGTTGATGTGAGCGGGAGCGCAGATACGCAGTATTTT.

Notes on this clonotype: Germline is not matched at one junction end, which may reflect a read error. V is TRBV18 and J is TRBJ1-2; 8 nucleotides match TRBD1. Germline CDR1 KGHSH, CDR2 LQKENI. The CDR3 sequence is 16 residues long. CDR3 residues: CASSPGGDRQTYGDTF. CDR3 sequence (DNA): TGTGCCAGCTCACCCGGAGGGGACAGGCAGACCTATGGCGACACCTTC.

There are many counts of this clonotype. The chain combines TRBV2 with TRBJ1-2; TRBD1 might be the D (5 bases). The CDR3 is 12 amino acids. Germline V gene lookup returns CDR1 SNHLY and CDR2 FYNNEI. V lost 6 bases, J lost 6 bases, and 11 bases lay in between. The CDR3 protein is CASRGHRDGYTF. The CDR3, as DNA: TGTGCCAGCAGAGGACATAGAGATGGCTACACCTTC.

This clonotype has at least ten counts. The gene calls are TRBV6-5 and TRBJ1-1; the match to TRBD1 covers 8 bases. After removal of 2 bases from V and 1 base from J, the junction contained 6 bases not matched to a gene. CDR1 MNHEY and CDR2 SVGAGI come from the germline V gene. This CDR3 comprises 16 residues. CDR3: CASSYRTGRGNTEAFF. Written as DNA, the CDR3 is TGTGCCAGCAGTTACAGGACAGGGAGGGGGAACACTGAAGCTTTCTTT.

This clonotype was detected ten times or more. V and J are TRBV7-8 and TRBJ2-5; D call uncertain. This CDR3 has 15 amino acids. The germline V and J ends were trimmed by 1 base and 2 bases, with 11 bases remaining between them. Germline V gene lookup returns CDR1 SGHVS and CDR2 FQNEAQ. CDR3 loop: CASSLEGLGQETQYF. For the CDR3, the DNA is TGTGCCAGCAGCTTAGAGGGTCTAGGGCAAGAGACCCAGTACTTC. The full variable domain, its missing parts supplied by reference TRBV7-8 and TRBJ2-5, is GAGVSQSPRYKVAKRGQDVALRCDPISGHVSLFWYQQALGQGPEFLTYFQNEAQLDKSGLPSDRFFAERPEGSVSTLKIQRTQQEDSAVYLCASSLEGLGQETQYFGPGTRLLVL.

The chain employs TRBV30 and TRBJ1-6; 10 nucleotides align to TRBD1. Germline V lookup: CDR1 GTSNPN, CDR2 SVGIG (reference sequence). The CDR3 is made up of 14 amino acids. Unmatched junction bases numbered 8, after V lost 7 bases and J lost 8 bases. Here the CDR3 DNA reads TGTGCCTCAGATAGGACAGGGGGGTATTCACCCCTCCACTTT. It encodes CASDRTGGYSPLHF.

This clonotype was seen ten or more times. This chain connects TRBV20-1 to TRBJ1-1, with 7 bases matching TRBD1. CDR3 length equals 15 residues. The ends lost 0 bases at V and 0 bases at J; junction bases unmatched: 4. CDR1 DFQATT and CDR2 SNEGSKA come from the germline V gene (reference sequence). For the CDR3, the DNA is TGCAGTGCTAGAGAATCGACAGGGATGAACACTGAAGCTTTCTTT. Amino acid sequence: CSARESTGMNTEAFF.

This clonotype was observed a few times. This chain connects TRBV13 to TRBJ1-2, with D hard to call. The CDR3 loop spans 14 amino acids. Germline V gene data show CDR1 as PRHDT and CDR2 as FYEKMQ (reference sequence). The V gene lost 1 base and the J gene lost 6 bases, with 12 bases spanning the gap. CDR3 in DNA: TGTGCCAGCAGCTTAGCGTGGGGTAGGGATGGCTACACCTTC. Translated, it gives CASSLAWGRDGYTF.

This clonotype was observed a handful of times. This rearrangement joins TRBV30 to TRBJ1-1; 7 positions agree with TRBD1. The CDR3 sequence is 14 residues long. Germline CDR1 GTSNPN, CDR2 SVGIG (reference sequence). V shed 3 bases, J shed 6 bases, and the junction held 10 bases outside the gene matches. The CDR3 nucleotides are TGTGCCTGGAGGGTTACAGGGGCTGGGGCTGAAGCTTTCTTT. Its protein product is CAWRVTGAGAEAFF.